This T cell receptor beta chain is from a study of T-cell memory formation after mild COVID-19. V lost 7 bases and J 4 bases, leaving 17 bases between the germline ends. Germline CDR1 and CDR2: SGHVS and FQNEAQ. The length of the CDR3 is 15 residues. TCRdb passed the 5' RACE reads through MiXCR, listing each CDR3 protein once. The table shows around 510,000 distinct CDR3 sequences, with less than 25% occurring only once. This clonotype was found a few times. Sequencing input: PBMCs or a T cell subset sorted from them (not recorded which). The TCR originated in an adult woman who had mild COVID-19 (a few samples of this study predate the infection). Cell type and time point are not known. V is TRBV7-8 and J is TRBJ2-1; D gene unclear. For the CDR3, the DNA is TGTGCCAGCATCCTTGGGCTGGACGGGTACAATGAGCAGTTCTTC. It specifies CASILGLDGYNEQFF.